The present TCR beta chain was sequenced within a study of T cells in Graves' hyperthyroidism and ophthalmopathy. The investigators amplified TCR beta CDR3 regions from RNA transcripts. The primer set for the first-round RT-PCR of the TCR CDR3 was HTBI. TCRdb reanalysed the multiplex PCR reads using MiXCR and keeps one entry per CDR3 protein. The table lists more than 500,000 distinct CDR3 sequences, about 45% of them singletons. Details on this clonotype: The antigen is unknown. An end of the junction does not agree with germline; a read error may underlie this.

Study conclusions and caveats: Ophthalmopathy was told apart from stable hyperthyroidism by a 13 V-J model. Ophthalmopathy got predicted by the model a median 6.5 months before its onset. In the blood, most expanded thyroid clonotypes above 0.001 appeared as well.

Germline V lookup: CDR1 MGHDK, CDR2 SYGVNS. This CDR3 has 14 residues. The V gene is TRBV25-1, the J gene TRBJ1-1; perhaps TRBD1 as D (5 bases). Material for sequencing was peripheral blood or thyroid tissue (not recorded which). The TCR sequence derives from an adult woman with Graves' disease, either hyperthyroidism or ophthalmopathy (not recorded which). The CDR3 loop reads CAGSEWRGNTEAFF. The CDR3 nucleotides read TGTGCCGGCAGTGAATGGAGGGGGAACACTGAAGCTTTCTTT.